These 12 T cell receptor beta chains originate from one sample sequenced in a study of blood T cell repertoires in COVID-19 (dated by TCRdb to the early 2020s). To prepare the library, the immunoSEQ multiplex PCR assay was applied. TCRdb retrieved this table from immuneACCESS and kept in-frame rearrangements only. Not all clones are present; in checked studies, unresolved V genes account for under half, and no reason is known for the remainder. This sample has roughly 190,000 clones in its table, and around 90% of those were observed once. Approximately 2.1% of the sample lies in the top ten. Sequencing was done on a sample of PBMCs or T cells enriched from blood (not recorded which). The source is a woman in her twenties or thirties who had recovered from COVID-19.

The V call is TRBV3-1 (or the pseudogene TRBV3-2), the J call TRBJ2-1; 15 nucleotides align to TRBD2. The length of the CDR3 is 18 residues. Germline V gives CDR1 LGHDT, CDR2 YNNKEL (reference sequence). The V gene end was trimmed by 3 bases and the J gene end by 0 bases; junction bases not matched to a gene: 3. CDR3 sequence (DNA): TGTGCCAGCAGCCAGGGACTAGCGGGGGGAGGCTCCTACAATGAGCAGTTCTTC. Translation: CASSQGLAGGGSYNEQFF.

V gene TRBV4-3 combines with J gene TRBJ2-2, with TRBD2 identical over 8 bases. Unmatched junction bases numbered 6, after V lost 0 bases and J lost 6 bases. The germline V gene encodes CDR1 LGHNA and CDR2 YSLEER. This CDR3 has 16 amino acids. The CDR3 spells CASSQDFASGSGELFF. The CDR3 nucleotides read TGCGCCAGCAGCCAAGATTTCGCTAGCGGGTCCGGGGAGCTGTTTTTT.

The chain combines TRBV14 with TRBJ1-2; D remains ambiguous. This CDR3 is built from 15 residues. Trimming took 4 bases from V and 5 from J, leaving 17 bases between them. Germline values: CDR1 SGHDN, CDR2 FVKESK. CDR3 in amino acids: CASSPSSRQLYGYTF. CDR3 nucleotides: TGTGCCAGCAGCCCGTCTTCCCGACAACTTTATGGCTACACCTTC.

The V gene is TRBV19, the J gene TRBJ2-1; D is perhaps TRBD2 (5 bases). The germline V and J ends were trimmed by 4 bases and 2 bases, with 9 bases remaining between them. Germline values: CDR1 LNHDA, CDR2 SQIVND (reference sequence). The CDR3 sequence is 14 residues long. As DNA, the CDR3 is TGTGCCAGTAGTAAGGCGGGTACCTACAATGAGCAGTTCTTC. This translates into CASSKAGTYNEQFF.

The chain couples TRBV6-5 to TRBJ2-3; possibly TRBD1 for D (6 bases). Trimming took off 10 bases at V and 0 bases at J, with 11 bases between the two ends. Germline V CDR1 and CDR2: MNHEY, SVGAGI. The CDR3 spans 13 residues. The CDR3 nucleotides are TGTGCCATCGGGACATCAAGCACAGATACGCAGTATTTT. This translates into CAIGTSSTDTQYF.

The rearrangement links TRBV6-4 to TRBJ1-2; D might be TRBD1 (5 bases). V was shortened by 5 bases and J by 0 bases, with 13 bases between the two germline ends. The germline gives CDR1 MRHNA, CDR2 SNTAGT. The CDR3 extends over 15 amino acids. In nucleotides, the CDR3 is TGTGCCAGCAGTCTCTATACAGGATCTAACTATGGCTACACCTTC. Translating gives CASSLYTGSNYGYTF.

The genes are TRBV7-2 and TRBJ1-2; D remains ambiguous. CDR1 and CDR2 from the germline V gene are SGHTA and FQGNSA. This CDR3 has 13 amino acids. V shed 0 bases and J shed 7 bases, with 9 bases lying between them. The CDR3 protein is CASSLAPASGYTF. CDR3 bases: TGTGCCAGCAGCTTAGCCCCCGCCAGTGGCTACACCTTC.

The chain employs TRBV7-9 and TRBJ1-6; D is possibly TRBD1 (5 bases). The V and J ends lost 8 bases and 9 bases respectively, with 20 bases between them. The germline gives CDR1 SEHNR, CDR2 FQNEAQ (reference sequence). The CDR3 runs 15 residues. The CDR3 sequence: CASRNIGQGSSPLHF. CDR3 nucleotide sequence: TGTGCCAGCCGCAACATAGGGCAGGGAAGTTCACCCCTCCACTTT.

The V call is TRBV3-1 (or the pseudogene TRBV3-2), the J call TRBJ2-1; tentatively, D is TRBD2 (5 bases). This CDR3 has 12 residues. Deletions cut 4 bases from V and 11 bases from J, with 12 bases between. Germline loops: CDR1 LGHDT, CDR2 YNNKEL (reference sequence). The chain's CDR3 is CASSPSREKQFF. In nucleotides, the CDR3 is TGTGCCAGCAGCCCCTCTCGGGAAAAGCAGTTCTTC.

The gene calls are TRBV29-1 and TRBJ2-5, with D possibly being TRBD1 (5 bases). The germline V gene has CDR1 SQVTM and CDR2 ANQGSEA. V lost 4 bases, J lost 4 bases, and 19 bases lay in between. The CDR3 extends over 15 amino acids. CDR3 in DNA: TGCAGCGTTGTGAGGTATAGGGGTCCCTTAGAGACCCAGTACTTC. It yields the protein CSVVRYRGPLETQYF.

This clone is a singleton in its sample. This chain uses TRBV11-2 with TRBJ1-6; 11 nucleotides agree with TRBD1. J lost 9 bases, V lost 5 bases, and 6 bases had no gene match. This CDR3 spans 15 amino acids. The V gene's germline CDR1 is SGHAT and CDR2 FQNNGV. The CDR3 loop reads CASSIRDRGTSPLHF. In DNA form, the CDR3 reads TGTGCCAGCAGCATCCGGGACAGGGGGACTTCACCCCTCCACTTT.

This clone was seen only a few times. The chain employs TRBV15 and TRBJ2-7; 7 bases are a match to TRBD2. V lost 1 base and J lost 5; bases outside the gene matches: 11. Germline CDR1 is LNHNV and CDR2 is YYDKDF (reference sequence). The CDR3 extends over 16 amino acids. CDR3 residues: CATSRVGRETLDEQYF. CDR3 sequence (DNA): TGTGCCACCAGCAGAGTGGGGCGGGAGACTCTTGACGAGCAGTACTTC. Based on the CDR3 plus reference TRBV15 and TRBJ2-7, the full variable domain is DAMVIQNPRYQVTQFGKPVTLSCSQTLNHNVMYWYQQKSSQAPKLLFHYYDKDFNNEADTPDNFQSRRPNTSFCFLDIRSPGLGDTAMYLCATSRVGRETLDEQYFGPGTRLTVT.